These T cell receptor beta chains were read from a single sample in a study of cytomegalovirus exposure and HLA in healthy donors. Some clones are missing from TCRdb's copy, which holds only in-frame ones; the method was immunoSEQ multiplex PCR. The repertoire holds fewer than 130,000 clones, with over 60% as singletons. Sequenced sample: PBMCs. The receptors stem from a man younger than 45 in good health and CMV-seropositive. CDR3s include the opening cysteine and the closing phenylalanine or tryptophan. A D gene is named only where the DNA matches it firmly. Only some rows state a clone size, as once, few, many or a class for expanded clones.

NA TRBD2 TRBJ2-5 TRBV18 CASSPGGGGKETQYF TGTGCCAGCTCACCAGGTGGCGGGGGAAAAGAGACCCAGTACTTC
NA TRBD1 TRBJ1-2 TRBV27 CASRQGGYGYTF TGTGCCAGCAGACAGGGGGGCTATGGCTACACCTTC
few TRBD2 TRBJ2-3 TRBV9 CASKSGGAGGTDTQYF TGTGCCAGCAAATCGGGAGGGGCGGGGGGGACAGATACGCAGTATTTT
NA TRBD2 TRBJ2-1 TRBV5-1 CASSLGVAGGPNEQFF TGCGCCAGCAGCTTGGGAGTAGCGGGGGGTCCAAATGAGCAGTTCTTC
once NA TRBJ2-1 TRBV7-8 CASSTAVNEQFF TGTGCCAGCAGCACCGCAGTGAATGAGCAGTTCTTC
few NA TRBJ1-2 TRBV6-6 CASSYEFNYGYTF TGTGCCAGCAGTTACGAGTTTAACTATGGCTACACCTTC
NA TRBD1 TRBJ1-6 TRBV6-5 CASTRDRVGSPLHF TGTGCCAGCACCCGAGACAGGGTCGGGTCACCCCTCCACTTT
NA TRBD1 TRBJ1-1 TRBV19 CASSIFGTGGEAFF TGTGCCAGTAGTATCTTCGGGACAGGGGGTGAAGCTTTCTTT
NA TRBD1 TRBJ2-7 TRBV29-1 CSVRGQGGYEQYF TGCAGCGTCCGTGGACAGGGAGGCTACGAGCAGTACTTC
NA TRBD2 TRBJ2-4 TRBV4-3 CASSQDIGGTSGWVAKNIQYF TGCGCCAGCAGCCAAGATATTGGCGGGACTAGCGGCTGGGTAGCCAAAAACATTCAGTACTTC
NA NA TRBJ1-5 TRBV19 CASSIDPPYSNQPQHF TGTGCCAGTAGTATAGATCCCCCTTATAGCAATCAGCCCCAGCATTTT
NA NA TRBJ2-3 TRBV9 CASSVTSTDTQYF TGTGCCAGCAGCGTAACAAGCACAGATACGCAGTATTTT
NA TRBD1 TRBJ2-1 TRBV5-1 CASSPGTGPYNEQFF TGCGCCAGCAGCCCCGGGACAGGGCCTTACAATGAGCAGTTCTTC
once NA TRBJ2-7 TRBV28 CASSFDSLTYEQYF TGTGCCAGCAGTTTCGACAGCTTAACCTACGAGCAGTACTTC
NA NA TRBJ2-1 TRBV7-2 CASSLRFHEQFF TGTGCCAGCAGCTTACGTTTCCATGAGCAGTTCTTC
NA NA TRBJ1-6 TRBV7-2 CASSYLTGYSYNSPLHF TGTGCCAGCAGCTATCTGACAGGATACTCCTATAATTCACCCCTCCACTTT
NA TRBD1 TRBJ1-4 TRBV11-2 CASSAWTGHEKLFF TGTGCCAGCAGCGCCTGGACAGGGCATGAAAAACTGTTTTTT
NA TRBD1 TRBJ2-3 TRBV28 CASRQTGFTDTQYF TGTGCCAGCAGACAGACAGGGTTCACAGATACGCAGTATTTT
few NA TRBJ2-4 TRBV7-3 CASSLKNVGGKNIQYF TGTGCCAGCAGCTTAAAGAACGTCGGGGGCAAAAACATTCAGTACTTC
NA NA TRBJ2-3 TRBV4-1 CASSPGPFFTDTQYF TGCGCCAGCAGCCCAGGGCCTTTTTTCACAGATACGCAGTATTTT
NA NA TRBJ1-4 TRBV4-3 CASSQGTPINEKLFF TGCGCCAGCAGCCAAGGGACACCTATTAATGAAAAACTGTTTTTT
NA NA TRBJ1-2 TRBV19 CASSIWQEPYGYTF TGTGCCAGTAGTATTTGGCAGGAACCCTATGGCTACACCTTC
NA NA TRBJ2-5 TRBV18 CASSDRVEGGQQYF TGTGCCAGCTCAGACCGGGTCGAGGGCGGACAGCAGTACTTC
NA TRBD2 TRBJ2-1 TRBV4-1 CASSQVLLPIGTRRFF TGCGCCAGCAGCCAAGTTCTACTTCCGATCGGGACTAGGCGGTTCTTC
few TRBD2 TRBJ2-1 TRBV19 CASSASGGNNEQFF TGTGCCAGTAGTGCTAGCGGGGGGAACAATGAGCAGTTCTTC
NA NA TRBJ2-1 TRBV19 CASSMVGGLYNEQFF TGTGCCAGTAGTATGGTTGGGGGCCTCTACAATGAGCAGTTCTTC
NA NA TRBJ2-1 TRBV19 CASGRHGNEQFF TGTGCCAGTGGGCGTCATGGGAATGAGCAGTTCTTC
NA NA TRBJ2-5 TRBV4-3 CASSARVGQETQYF TGCGCCAGCAGCGCGAGAGTCGGGCAAGAGACCCAGTACTTC
NA TRBD2 TRBJ2-7 TRBV5-1 CASSLAGGAGSYEQYF TGCGCCAGCAGCTTGGCCGGGGGGGCGGGCTCCTACGAGCAGTACTTC
NA NA TRBJ2-1 TRBV5-4 CASSTSDYRNYNEQFF TGTGCCAGCAGCACCTCGGACTACCGTAACTACAATGAGCAGTTCTTC
NA NA TRBJ1-2 TRBV13 CASSSKNGQFYYGYTF TGTGCCAGCAGCTCCAAAAATGGACAGTTCTACTATGGCTACACCTTC
NA NA TRBJ1-5 TRBV28 CASSVGTLRGPQHF TGTGCCAGCAGTGTCGGGACCCTCAGGGGGCCCCAGCATTTT
NA TRBD1 TRBJ2-2 TRBV4-3 CASSPGGAVDTGELFF TGCGCCAGCAGCCCAGGGGGCGCGGTTGACACCGGGGAGCTGTTTTTT
NA NA TRBJ1-4 TRBV7-2 CASSGADEKLFF TGTGCCAGCAGCGGGGCCGATGAAAAACTGTTTTTT
NA TRBD1 TRBJ1-2 TRBV19 CASSNGGQGRINYGYTF TGTGCCAGTAGTAACGGGGGACAGGGACGTATTAACTATGGCTACACCTTC
NA TRBD2 TRBJ2-3 TRBV19 CASRRLSGGAGDTQYF TGTGCCAGTAGACGGTTAAGCGGGGGGGCGGGAGATACGCAGTATTTT
NA NA TRBJ1-5 TRBV23-1 CASSRPPGMLYQPQHF TGCGCCAGCAGTCGCCCACCGGGGATGCTGTATCAGCCCCAGCATTTT
NA NA TRBJ1-1 TRBV6-6 CASRLQGRTEAFF TGTGCCAGCAGACTTCAGGGGAGAACTGAAGCTTTCTTT
NA NA TRBJ2-2 TRBV7-2 CASSTQGRDGELFF TGTGCCAGCAGCACCCAGGGGAGGGACGGGGAGCTGTTTTTT
once NA TRBJ2-2 TRBV19 CATLSSGTGELFF TGTGCCACTCTTTCTAGTGGCACCGGGGAGCTGTTTTTT
NA NA TRBJ1-2 TRBV7-9 CASRGAGYGYTF TGTGCCAGCCGGGGGGCTGGGTATGGCTACACCTTC
NA TRBD1 TRBJ2-5 TRBV11-2 CASSSTGQGGETQYF TGTGCCAGCAGCAGTACGGGACAGGGGGGGGAGACCCAGTACTTC
NA NA TRBJ2-2 TRBV5-4 CASSLTTEINGELFF TGTGCCAGCAGCTTGACGACAGAAATAAACGGGGAGCTGTTTTTT
NA NA TRBJ2-3 TRBV9 CASSVGDFITDTQYF TGTGCCAGCAGCGTAGGGGACTTTATCACAGATACGCAGTATTTT
NA NA TRBJ1-1 TRBV5-1 CASSLQGVTEAFF TGCGCCAGCAGCCTACAGGGTGTCACTGAAGCTTTCTTT
few TRBD1 TRBJ1-3 TRBV30 CAWATGTGASRLGNTIYF TGTGCCTGGGCGACCGGGACAGGGGCCTCCCGGCTTGGAAACACCATATATTTT
NA TRBD1 TRBJ2-5 TRBV30 CAWSVPGQRYQETQYF TGTGCCTGGAGTGTACCGGGACAGAGGTACCAAGAGACCCAGTACTTC
NA TRBD2 TRBJ2-3 TRBV9 CASSGSGGRADTQYF TGTGCCAGCAGTGGTAGCGGGGGGAGGGCAGATACGCAGTATTTT